This T cell receptor beta chain was recovered during a study of blood T cell repertoires in COVID-19. Across the whole study: Collection of acute and convalescent COVID-19 samples took place in the United States, Italy and Spain.

The V gene's germline CDR1 is LGHNA and CDR2 YNFKEQ. V dropped 4 bases and J dropped 1 base, with 13 bases sitting between them. The CDR3 has 15 residues. Measured with immunoSEQ multiplex PCR; TCRdb has only the in-frame clones, and not every one. The sample lists fewer than 300,000 clones, around 90% seen once, with 0.9% to 1.2% in the top ten. The study recruited people aged roughly 18 to 100 years across around 24 US areas. The genes are TRBV4-2 and TRBJ1-1; D uncertain. The clonotype originates from a woman aged 25 to 39 who had recovered from COVID-19. The sequenced sample consisted of PBMCs or T cells enriched from blood (not recorded which). CDR3 in amino acids: CASSPPEVTNTEAFF. In DNA, the CDR3 is TGTGCCAGCAGCCCTCCAGAAGTTACGAACACTGAAGCTTTCTTT.